This entry features one TCR beta chain sequence. What it recognizes is unknown. The data were taken from a study of cytomegalovirus exposure and HLA in healthy donors. Broader study findings: Reports showed the classifier diagnosing cytomegalovirus status with high specificity and sensitivity.

Germline V lookup: CDR1 SGDLS, CDR2 YYNGEE. The CDR3 length is 15 residues. The trim removed 2 bases at V and 5 bases at J, leaving 3 bases unmatched. Profiled with immunoSEQ multiplex PCR; TCRdb holds only in-frame clones, not every one. The sample records more than 95,000 clones, around 90% being singletons. The sequence came from a woman younger than 35 in good health and CMV-seronegative. The chain joins TRBV9 to TRBJ2-1, with 11 positions matching TRBD2. Sequenced: PBMCs. Here the CDR3 DNA reads TGTGCCAGCAGCGTCGGGACTAGCGGTGACAATGAGCAGTTCTTC. Its protein product is CASSVGTSGDNEQFF. Filled out from reference TRBV9 and TRBJ2-1, the complete variable domain reads DSGVTQTPKHLITATGQRVTLRCSPRSGDLSVYWYQQSLDQGLQFLIQYYNGEERAKGNILERFSAQQFPDLHSELNLSSLELGDSALYFCASSVGTSGDNEQFFGPGTRLTVL.